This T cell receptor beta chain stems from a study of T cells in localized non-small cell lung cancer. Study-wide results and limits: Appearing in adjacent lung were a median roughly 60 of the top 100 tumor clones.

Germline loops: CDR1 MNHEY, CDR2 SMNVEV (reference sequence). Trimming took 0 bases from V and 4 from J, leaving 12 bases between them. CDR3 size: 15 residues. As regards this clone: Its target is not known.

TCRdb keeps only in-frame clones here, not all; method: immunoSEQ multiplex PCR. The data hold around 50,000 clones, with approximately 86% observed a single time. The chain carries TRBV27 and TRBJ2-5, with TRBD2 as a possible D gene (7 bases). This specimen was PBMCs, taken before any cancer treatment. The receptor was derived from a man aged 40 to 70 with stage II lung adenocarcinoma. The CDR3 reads CASSLSGGVGETQYF. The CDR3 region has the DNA TGTGCCAGCAGTTTATCAGGGGGGGTCGGAGAGACCCAGTACTTC.